One and the same sample provided the 25 T cell receptor beta chains below, sequenced in a study of T cell changes during pregnancy in multiple sclerosis (dated by TCRdb to between 2017 and 2020). To prepare the library, the immunoSEQ multiplex PCR assay was applied. TCRdb's version of the immuneACCESS table is confined to in-frame rearrangements and falls short of the full clone set. An unresolved V gene accounts for under half of the shortfall where checked; the remainder is of unknown origin. The sample table holds around 50,000 clones, of which around nine tenths were seen once. Roughly 5.2% of the sample lies in the top ten. The sample comprised peripheral blood from another person, used as feeder cells. The receptors shown here come from a human donor whose cells served as feeder cells for cultures in a pregnancy study.

The chain carries TRBV7-9 and TRBJ1-2; D ambiguous. The germline V gene has CDR1 SEHNR and CDR2 FQNEAQ (reference sequence). V shed 5 bases and J shed 8 bases, with 24 bases lying between them. The CDR3 sequence is 16 residues long. CDR3 sequence reads: CASSAWPLVRERGYTF. CDR3 in DNA: TGTGCCAGCAGCGCTTGGCCACTGGTGCGGGAGAGGGGCTACACCTTC.

This clone is a singleton in its sample. The chain employs TRBV18 and TRBJ1-1; D possibly corresponds to TRBD1 (5 bases). The CDR3 is made up of 14 amino acids. V was shortened by 3 bases and J by 1 base, with 9 bases between the two germline ends. Germline V lookup: CDR1 KGHSH, CDR2 LQKENI. As DNA, the CDR3 is TGTGCCAGCTCACCGGGACCGGCGAACACTGAAGCTTTCTTT. Amino acids: CASSPGPANTEAFF.

V is TRBV5-4 and J is TRBJ2-1; 7 nucleotides match TRBD1. Germline V gene lookup returns CDR1 SGHNT and CDR2 YYREEE (reference sequence). V gave up 1 base and J gave up 5 bases; unmatched junction bases: 3. The CDR3 length is 14 residues. The CDR3 sequence is CASSLIQGDNEQFF. The CDR3, as DNA: TGTGCCAGCAGCTTGATCCAGGGGGACAATGAGCAGTTCTTC.

This clone was detected once. The genes are TRBV7-9 and TRBJ1-1; TRBD1 is a possible D gene (6 bases). The length of the CDR3 is 15 residues. V was pared by 5 bases and J by 1 base, with 14 bases between. The germline gives CDR1 SEHNR, CDR2 FQNEAQ (reference sequence). The chain's CDR3 is CASSPQGRGNTEAFF. The DNA of the CDR3 is TGTGCCAGCAGCCCCCAGGGGAGGGGGAACACTGAAGCTTTCTTT.

The V call is TRBV5-6, the J call TRBJ2-7, with D perhaps given as TRBD1 or TRBD2 (5 bases each). Germline loops: CDR1 SGHDT, CDR2 YYEEEE. The CDR3 extends over 14 amino acids. V gave up 1 base and J gave up 5 bases, with 13 bases separating them. CDR3 nucleotide sequence: TGTGCCAGCAGCTTGAACTTCGGGGCCCACGAGCAGTACTTC. Residues: CASSLNFGAHEQYF.

The chain employs TRBV18 and TRBJ1-1, with D tentatively TRBD1 (6 bases). Germline values: CDR1 KGHSH, CDR2 LQKENI. V lost 1 base, J lost 3 bases, and 18 bases lay in between. This CDR3 spans 17 amino acids. This chain's CDR3 is CASSPRDLARGYTEAFF. The CDR3 bases are TGTGCCAGCTCACCACGCGACTTAGCCAGGGGATACACTGAAGCTTTCTTT.

In this sample, this clone turned up once. This rearrangement joins TRBV10-3 to TRBJ1-1; D is ambiguous. This CDR3 region has 15 residues. In germline, CDR1 is ENHRY, CDR2 SYGVKD. With 2 bases removed from V and 5 bases from J, the gap between germline ends came to 15 bases. The CDR3 loop reads CAISEPQWAVTEAFF. The CDR3 coding sequence is TGTGCCATCAGTGAGCCACAGTGGGCAGTAACTGAAGCTTTCTTT.

The chain joins TRBV2 to TRBJ2-1; D perhaps matches TRBD1 (5 bases). V shed 6 bases and J shed 5 bases, with 14 bases lying between them. This CDR3 has 14 residues. The germline gives CDR1 SNHLY, CDR2 FYNNEI. The CDR3 bases are TGTGCCAGCAGGAAGACAGAAGAACACAATGAGCAGTTCTTC. Translation gives CASRKTEEHNEQFF.

The chain is built from TRBV5-1 and TRBJ2-7; 7 bases map to TRBD2. From germline, CDR1 is SGHRS and CDR2 YFSETQ. The length of the CDR3 is 13 residues. The junction had 2 bases not matched to a gene; V was cut back by 2 bases and J by 3 bases. The CDR3 loop reads CASSLGEGYEQYF. CDR3 in DNA: TGCGCCAGCAGCTTAGGGGAGGGCTACGAGCAGTACTTC.

The chain has TRBV9 and TRBJ1-2, with D unresolved. The CDR3 length is 11 residues. CDR1 and CDR2 from the germline V gene are SGDLS and YYNGEE. V gave up 2 bases and J gave up 7 bases, with 6 bases separating them. The CDR3 region is CASSVPGGYTF. The CDR3 nucleotides are TGTGCCAGCAGCGTCCCCGGTGGCTACACCTTC.

The chain links TRBV7-2 to TRBJ1-5; D ambiguous. This CDR3 comprises 16 residues. V was pared by 1 base and J by 2 bases, with 12 bases between. In germline, CDR1 is SGHTA, CDR2 FQGNSA. The CDR3 is CASSLGGLQRNQPQHF. The CDR3 DNA follows: TGTGCCAGCAGCTTAGGAGGGCTTCAGCGCAATCAGCCCCAGCATTTT.

The rearrangement joins TRBV5-1 to TRBJ2-1; D uncertain. Germline values: CDR1 SGHRS, CDR2 YFSETQ. The CDR3 is 13 residues long. V gave up 3 bases and J gave up 2 bases, with 6 bases separating them. CDR3 sequence reads: CASSWIAYNEQFF. For the CDR3, the DNA is TGCGCCAGCAGCTGGATTGCCTACAATGAGCAGTTCTTC.

The rearrangement joins TRBV27 to TRBJ2-7; 8 bases agree with TRBD1. Germline-derived CDR1 and CDR2 are MNHEY and SMNVEV (reference sequence). This CDR3 has 13 residues. The J segment lost 2 bases and the V segment lost 6 bases, leaving 3 bases of the junction unmatched. CDR3 residues: CASRPTGAYEQYF. CDR3 nucleotide sequence: TGTGCCAGCAGACCGACAGGGGCCTACGAGCAGTACTTC.

The chain couples TRBV7-8 to TRBJ2-7, with D perhaps TRBD1 (6 bases). CDR1 SGHVS and CDR2 FQNEAQ come from the germline V gene. The CDR3 totals 14 residues. V lost 4 bases to trimming and J lost 0 bases, with 10 bases between them. CDR3 sequence (DNA): TGTGCCAGCAGCTCAAGACAGGACTCCTACGAGCAGTACTTC. Encoded protein: CASSSRQDSYEQYF. Full variable domain (outside the CDR3, taken from reference TRBV7-8 and TRBJ2-7): GAGVSQSPRYKVAKRGQDVALRCDPISGHVSLFWYQQALGQGPEFLTYFQNEAQLDKSGLPSDRFFAERPEGSVSTLKIQRTQQEDSAVYLCASSSRQDSYEQYFGPGTRLTVT.

J is TRBJ2-7 and V is TRBV19; D gene uncertain. Looked up from germline, CDR1 is LNHDA and CDR2 is SQIVND (reference sequence). CDR3 length: 14 residues. The ends were cut back, 3 bases at V and 3 bases at J, with 12 bases in the middle. For the CDR3, the DNA is TGTGCCAGTAGTATTTTTAGGTCAAACTACGAGCAGTACTTC. This gives the protein CASSIFRSNYEQYF.

The chain uses TRBV5-1 and TRBJ2-3; no clear D. Trimming removed 2 bases from V and 0 bases from J, with 13 bases in between. From germline, CDR1 is SGHRS and CDR2 YFSETQ. CDR3 length equals 16 residues. The CDR3 nucleotides read TGCGCCAGCAGCTTAGAAAGTAGGGCTAGCACAGATACGCAGTATTTT. It translates to CASSLESRASTDTQYF.

The rearrangement uses TRBV27 and TRBJ2-7; D is ambiguous. Germline V gives CDR1 MNHEY, CDR2 SMNVEV (reference sequence). The CDR3 is 15 amino acids. Trimming pared 1 base from V and 3 bases from J, leaving 13 bases between. This CDR3 reads CASSLLGREVYEQYF. In DNA, the CDR3 is TGTGCCAGCAGTTTATTGGGCCGCGAGGTCTACGAGCAGTACTTC.

The rearrangement uses TRBV5-8 and TRBJ2-1; D may be TRBD1 (6 bases). The CDR3 length is 16 residues. Germline V gene sequence: CDR1 SGHTS, CDR2 YDEGEE. The V end was cut by 0 bases, the J end by 0 bases, with 10 bases between. This CDR3 reads CASSLVTGVSYNEQFF. CDR3 DNA: TGTGCCAGCAGCTTGGTGACAGGCGTCTCCTACAATGAGCAGTTCTTC.

The J gene is TRBJ2-3, the V gene TRBV7-2; D gene unclear. V was shortened by 4 bases and J by 4 bases, with 12 bases between the two germline ends. This CDR3 region has 14 residues. CDR1 and CDR2 (germline): SGHTA, FQGNSA. CDR3 loop: CASSSRTGADTQYF. The CDR3 nucleotides read TGTGCCAGCAGCTCTCGGACCGGCGCAGATACGCAGTATTTT.

The rearrangement joins TRBV7-9 to TRBJ2-1; 9 bases are a match to TRBD1. In germline, CDR1 is SEHNR, CDR2 FQNEAQ (reference sequence). There are 15 residues in the CDR3. V was pared by 5 bases and J by 4 bases, with 6 bases of the junction left unmatched. DNA for the CDR3: TGTGCCAGCAGCCCTACAGGGGGCTTATACAATGAGCAGTTCTTC. This sequence encodes CASSPTGGLYNEQFF.

The chain recombines TRBV15 with TRBJ2-4; the D gene is possibly TRBD1 (6 bases). The germline gives CDR1 LNHNV, CDR2 YYDKDF (reference sequence). The CDR3 covers 13 residues. Trimming pared 8 bases from V and 1 base from J, leaving 9 bases between. Here the CDR3 DNA reads TGTGCCACCCAGCAGGGGGCCAAAAACATTCAGTACTTC. Protein product: CATQQGAKNIQYF.

This rearrangement joins TRBV7-7 to TRBJ2-3, with D possibly matching TRBD2 (6 bases). Germline V lookup: CDR1 SSHAT, CDR2 FNYEAQ (reference sequence). The CDR3 extends over 11 amino acids. In DNA form, the CDR3 reads TGTGCTAGCGCTGCGGGGGATACGCAGTATTTT. The encoded protein is CASAAGDTQYF.

V and J are TRBV14 and TRBJ2-1; 12 bases align to TRBD2. Germline V gene lookup returns CDR1 SGHDN and CDR2 FVKESK. This CDR3 comprises 21 residues. Trimming removed 0 bases from V and 5 bases from J; junction bases left unmatched: 17. The CDR3 protein is CASSQEGGLAGYSRANNEQFF. In DNA form, the CDR3 reads TGTGCCAGCAGCCAAGAAGGTGGACTAGCGGGATATAGTCGTGCAAACAATGAGCAGTTCTTC.

This clone appeared once. The J gene is TRBJ2-3, the V gene TRBV5-1; D may correspond to TRBD1 or TRBD2 (5 bases each). The CDR3 has 15 amino acids. Between the trimmed V and J ends, which lost 6 bases and 6 bases, there was a span of 20 bases. Looked up from germline, CDR1 is SGHRS and CDR2 is YFSETQ. CDR3 amino acids: CASIRDTTSGDTQYF. CDR3 DNA sequence: TGCGCCAGCATCCGGGATACAACGTCAGGGGATACGCAGTATTTT.

This clone was recorded many times. This chain connects TRBV30 to TRBJ2-3; 8 bases fit TRBD2. Trimming at V came to 0 bases and at J to 2 bases, leaving 7 bases not matched to a gene. This CDR3 region has 16 residues. In germline, CDR1 is GTSNPN, CDR2 SVGIG (reference sequence). For the CDR3, the DNA is TGTGCCTGGAGTGTACTGAGCGGGAGACCCACAGATACGCAGTATTTT. This sequence encodes CAWSVLSGRPTDTQYF.